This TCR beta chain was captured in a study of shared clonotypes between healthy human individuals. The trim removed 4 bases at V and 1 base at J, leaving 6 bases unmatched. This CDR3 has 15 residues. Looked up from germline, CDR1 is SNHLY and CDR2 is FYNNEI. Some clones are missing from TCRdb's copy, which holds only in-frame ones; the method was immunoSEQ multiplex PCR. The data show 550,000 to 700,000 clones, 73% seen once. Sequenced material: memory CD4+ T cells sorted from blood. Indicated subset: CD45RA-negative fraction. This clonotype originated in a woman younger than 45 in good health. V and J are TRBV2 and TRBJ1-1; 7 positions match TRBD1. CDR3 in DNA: TGTGCCAGCAGTGTAGTCGGACAGGCGAACACTGAAGCTTTCTTT. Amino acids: CASSVVGQANTEAFF.